This is a list of T cell receptor beta chains from one sample in a study of cytomegalovirus exposure and HLA in healthy donors. Profiled with immunoSEQ multiplex PCR; TCRdb holds only in-frame clones, not every one. The sample has 59,000 or so clones, about 88% seen once. The sample consisted of PBMCs. These receptors all come from a woman aged 18-29 years in good health and CMV-seronegative. Both conserved end residues are part of each CDR3. A D gene is named only where the DNA matches it firmly. Where a row states a size, it is once, few, many or the class of an expanded clone; other rows omit it.

length: 12
D: -
size: -
J: TRBJ2-7
V: TRBV2
DNA: TGTGCCAGCACGGTGGGGGGCTACGAGCAGTACTTC
CDR3: CASTVGGYEQYF

length: 13
D: -
size: -
J: TRBJ2-7
V: TRBV11-3
DNA: TGTGCCAGCAGCTTAGGCAGAAACTACGAGCAGTACTTC
CDR3: CASSLGRNYEQYF

length: 13
D: -
size: -
J: TRBJ2-3
V: TRBV11-1
DNA: TGTGCCAGCAGCTTACGGTATGGAGATACGCAGTATTTT
CDR3: CASSLRYGDTQYF

length: 14
D: -
size: -
J: TRBJ1-1
V: TRBV4-3
DNA: TGCGCCAGCAGCCAAGGGACAGCACCGCCTGAAGCTTTCTTT
CDR3: CASSQGTAPPEAFF

length: 17
D: -
size: once
J: TRBJ2-3
V: TRBV7-2
DNA: TGTGCCAGCAGCTTAGGGTGGAGCGGAGGCGGAACAGATACGCAGTATTTT
CDR3: CASSLGWSGGGTDTQYF

length: 15
D: TRBD2
size: -
J: TRBJ2-3
V: TRBV2
DNA: TGTGCCAGCAGTTTACTAGCGGGGGGGCAGGATACGCAGTATTTT
CDR3: CASSLLAGGQDTQYF

length: 16
D: TRBD2
size: -
J: TRBJ2-3
V: TRBV15
DNA: TGTGCCACCAGCAGAGATTTCGGCACTAGCGGAGATACGCAGTATTTT
CDR3: CATSRDFGTSGDTQYF

length: 14
D: -
size: -
J: TRBJ2-3
V: TRBV11-3
DNA: TGTGCCAGCAGCGGGGCCGGGCTCGCAGATACGCAGTATTTT
CDR3: CASSGAGLADTQYF

length: 17
D: TRBD2
size: -
J: TRBJ2-5
V: TRBV9
DNA: TGTGCCAGCAGCGTAGTCCCCAAGTCGGGGGGGCCAGAGACCCAGTACTTC
CDR3: CASSVVPKSGGPETQYF

length: 14
D: -
size: -
J: TRBJ1-6
V: TRBV7-9
DNA: TGTGCCAGCAGCTTAGGGACGGGAAATTCACCCCTCCACTTT
CDR3: CASSLGTGNSPLHF

length: 13
D: -
size: -
J: TRBJ2-2
V: TRBV11-2
DNA: TGTGCCAGCAGGACAGCGAACACCGGGGAGCTGTTTTTT
CDR3: CASRTANTGELFF

length: 13
D: -
size: -
J: TRBJ1-1
V: TRBV5-1
DNA: TGCGCCAGCAGCGTGGACACGAACACTGAAGCTTTCTTT
CDR3: CASSVDTNTEAFF

length: 13
D: -
size: -
J: TRBJ1-2
V: TRBV28
DNA: TGTGCCAGCAGTTTCTTTGGGAGATATGGCTACACCTTC
CDR3: CASSFFGRYGYTF

length: 15
D: -
size: -
J: TRBJ2-1
V: TRBV4-3
DNA: TGCGCCAGCAGCCAAGATTTAGTTAGAGGTAATGAGCAGTTCTTC
CDR3: CASSQDLVRGNEQFF

length: 13
D: -
size: -
J: TRBJ2-5
V: TRBV29-1
DNA: TGCAGCGGGCAAGCGGGTGCCCAAGAGACCCAGTACTTC
CDR3: CSGQAGAQETQYF

length: 13
D: TRBD1
size: -
J: TRBJ1-2
V: TRBV27
DNA: TGTGCCAGCAGTTCGACAGGGTTCTATGGCTACACCTTC
CDR3: CASSSTGFYGYTF